Presented here are 18 T cell receptor beta chains from one specimen sequenced in a study of vaccination effects on CD4 cells after COVID-19. These receptors are not linked to any known antigen. Expansion of antigen-specific CD4+ T cells with viral peptide pools was carried out by the ViraFEST assay before sequencing. It was after around 10 days of culture that CD4+ T cells were isolated. Either the mRNA-1273 or the BNT162b2 vaccine was given to participants as two doses. The protocol was immunoSEQ multiplex PCR, while the TCRdb copy is restricted to in-frame clones and leaves out a portion. The sample yields around 22,000 clones, 72% seen once. Sequences were derived from CD4+ T cells from PBMCs cultured with HCoV-NL63 spike peptides, sampled after COVID-19 vaccination. These receptors were collected from a human donor who received a COVID-19 vaccine.

There are a few counts of this clone. V is TRBV19 and J is TRBJ1-2, with D unclear. V lost 6 bases to trimming and J lost 4 bases, with 12 bases between them. The CDR3 runs to 13 residues. Germline lookup yields CDR1 LNHDA and CDR2 SQIVND (reference sequence). CDR3 DNA: TGTGCCAGTAGAAGGGCAGAGGGCTATGGCTACACCTTC. It codes for CASRRAEGYGYTF.

The rearrangement joins TRBV7-9 to TRBJ2-3, with TRBD1 matching 10 bases. The CDR3 sequence is 15 residues long. The V gene end was trimmed by 5 bases and the J gene end by 4 bases; junction bases not matched to a gene: 6. Germline V gene sequence: CDR1 SEHNR, CDR2 FQNEAQ (reference sequence). CDR3 protein: CASSPRTGGADTQYF. The DNA of the CDR3 is TGTGCCAGCAGCCCAAGGACAGGGGGGGCAGATACGCAGTATTTT.

The V and J genes are TRBV4-2 and TRBJ1-3; no reliable D call. The V gene lost 0 bases and the J gene lost 8 bases, with 14 bases spanning the gap. The CDR3 totals 15 residues. Germline loops: CDR1 LGHNA, CDR2 YNFKEQ. The CDR3 region is CASSQDRLGGYTIYF. CDR3 DNA: TGTGCCAGCAGCCAAGACCGGCTAGGAGGTTACACCATATATTTT.

This clone was seen only once. The gene calls are TRBV6-6 and TRBJ1-4; TRBD1 might be the D (6 bases). CDR3 length: 13 amino acids. V was trimmed by 8 bases and J by 4 bases, leaving 11 bases between them. Germline CDR1 and CDR2: MNHNY and SVGAGI (reference sequence). The chain's CDR3 is CASSGASNEKLFF. The CDR3 coding sequence is TGTGCCAGCTCGGGGGCGAGTAATGAAAAACTGTTTTTT.

The chain recombines TRBV28 with TRBJ2-2; no clear D. V lost 6 bases to trimming and J lost 1 base, with 18 bases between them. The CDR3 extends over 17 amino acids. CDR1 is MDHEN, CDR2 SYDVKM, per germline. CDR3 in DNA: TGTGCCAGCAGCCCCAAAGACTCACTTAGGAACACCGGGGAGCTGTTTTTT. Translating it yields CASSPKDSLRNTGELFF.

This clone was picked up one time. This chain uses TRBV20-1 with TRBJ2-5; D is uncertain. CDR3 length: 11 amino acids. From germline, CDR1 is DFQATT and CDR2 SNEGSKA (reference sequence). Trimming removed 2 bases from V and 4 bases from J, with 5 bases in between. In DNA form, the CDR3 reads TGCAGTGCTAGACCAACAGAGACCCAGTACTTC. This translates into CSARPTETQYF.

The rearrangement joins TRBV6-2 or TRBV6-3 to TRBJ1-4; D remains ambiguous. Trimming removed 2 bases at V and 0 bases at J, with 10 bases between. CDR1 and CDR2 (germline): MNHEY, SVGEGT. The CDR3 is 16 amino acids. CDR3 sequence (DNA): TGTGCCAGCAGTTACAGGGTTAGGTCAACTAATGAAAAACTGTTTTTT. It yields the protein CASSYRVRSTNEKLFF.

This chain links TRBV5-1 with TRBJ2-1, with 10 positions matching TRBD2. Germline CDR1 and CDR2: SGHRS and YFSETQ. After removal of 4 bases from V and 4 bases from J, the junction contained 8 bases not matched to a gene. The CDR3 is 16 residues long. The CDR3 nucleotides read TGCGCCAGCAGCCGTGGTGCTAGCGGGGGTTACAATGAGCAGTTCTTC. Amino acid sequence: CASSRGASGGYNEQFF.

This rearrangement joins TRBV5-1 to TRBJ1-1; no definite D call. From germline, CDR1 is SGHRS and CDR2 YFSETQ. The V gene lost 3 bases and the J gene lost 1 base, with 10 bases spanning the gap. CDR3 length equals 14 residues. The CDR3 protein is CASSSGDSNTEAFF. DNA for the CDR3: TGCGCCAGCAGCTCGGGAGATTCGAACACTGAAGCTTTCTTT.

The chain uses TRBV7-2 and TRBJ1-5; a weak D match, TRBD1 (6 bases). Deletions cut 0 bases from V and 6 bases from J, with 12 bases between. This CDR3 is 15 amino acids long. CDR1 is SGHTA and CDR2 is FQGNSA in the germline V gene. The DNA of the CDR3 is TGTGCCAGCAGCTTAGCCCCAGGGGAAGGTCAGCCCCAGCATTTT. It yields the protein CASSLAPGEGQPQHF.

This clone showed up just a few times. The chain carries TRBV5-1 and TRBJ1-1; no definite D call. This CDR3 has 13 amino acids. V was clipped by 4 bases and J by 1 base, with 8 bases between them. Germline V lookup: CDR1 SGHRS, CDR2 YFSETQ. CDR3 coding DNA: TGCGCCAGCAGCCGTGGGCAGAACACTGAAGCTTTCTTT. It codes for CASSRGQNTEAFF.

This clone was seen more than once but under ten times. CDR3 sequence: CASSANSGGYNEQFF. The CDR3 DNA follows: TGTGCCAGCAGCGCGAATAGCGGGGGGTACAATGAGCAGTTCTTC. This sequence joins TRBV7-9 and TRBJ2-1, with 10 positions matching TRBD2. V shed 5 bases and J 4 bases; nucleotides not matched to a gene: 5. From germline, CDR1 is SEHNR and CDR2 FQNEAQ (reference sequence). The CDR3 loop spans 15 amino acids.

J is TRBJ2-4 and V is TRBV5-6; the match to TRBD2 covers 7 bases. This CDR3 region has 15 residues. Per the germline V gene, CDR1 is SGHDT and CDR2 is YYEEEE. Unmatched junction bases numbered 7, after V lost 4 bases and J lost 3 bases. The CDR3 nucleotides are TGTGCCAGCAGCGCCGGGGGGTTTAGCAAAAACATTCAGTACTTC. The encoded protein is CASSAGGFSKNIQYF.

The chain recombines TRBV5-8 with TRBJ1-1, with D possibly matching TRBD1 (5 bases). V gave up 0 bases and J gave up 0 bases, with 6 bases separating them. The germline gives CDR1 SGHTS, CDR2 YDEGEE. This CDR3 has 14 residues. DNA for the CDR3: TGTGCCAGCAGCTTGGGGGGCGTGAACACTGAAGCTTTCTTT. As protein: CASSLGGVNTEAFF.

The chain joins TRBV6-4 to TRBJ1-5; possible D gene TRBD1, 5 bases. Germline lookup yields CDR1 MRHNA and CDR2 SNTAGT. The CDR3 spans 15 residues. V was cut by 6 bases and J by 0 bases, with 12 bases left in between. CDR3 coding DNA: TGTGCCAGCAGCCCCGCCGGGGGTAGCAATCAGCCCCAGCATTTT. It translates to CASSPAGGSNQPQHF.

The chain couples TRBV24-1 to TRBJ1-3; D is perhaps TRBD1 (5 bases). Per the germline V gene, CDR1 is KGHDR and CDR2 is SFDVKD. This CDR3 is 14 amino acids long. Trimming pared 2 bases from V and 4 bases from J, leaving 8 bases between. The CDR3 reads CATSDSRVGNTIYF. CDR3 nucleotide sequence: TGTGCCACCAGTGATTCCAGGGTGGGAAACACCATATATTTT.

V gene TRBV5-6 combines with J gene TRBJ1-2; TRBD1 is a possible D gene (5 bases). CDR3 length: 12 amino acids. The V gene lost 3 bases and the J gene lost 8 bases, with 11 bases spanning the gap. CDR1 and CDR2 from the germline V gene are SGHDT and YYEEEE. In nucleotides, the CDR3 is TGTGCCAGCAGCTGGATAGGGGAGGGCTACACCTTC. Amino acids: CASSWIGEGYTF.

This chain uses TRBV19 with TRBJ1-5, with 7 bases identical to TRBD1. Looked up from germline, CDR1 is LNHDA and CDR2 is SQIVND (reference sequence). Trimming at V came to 6 bases and at J to 7 bases, leaving 15 bases not matched to a gene. This CDR3 is built from 16 residues. The CDR3 is CASSLEATGVGQPQHF. CDR3 DNA sequence: TGTGCCAGTAGCCTGGAAGCAACAGGGGTCGGACAGCCCCAGCATTTT.